This TCR beta chain was sequenced in a study of shared clonotypes between healthy human individuals. Notes on the study in general: Estimated clonotype richness was generally higher in naive than memory subsets. All-four-donor shared clonotypes had higher generation probabilities than non-shared clonotypes did.

As for this clone: Its specificity is unknown.

This CDR3 is built from 13 residues. From germline, CDR1 is MNHNS and CDR2 SASEGT. V lost 4 bases, J lost 4 bases, and 10 bases lay in between. Splitting of each subset's genomic DNA was done evenly across several immunoSEQ plates. Original data processing: In the immunoSEQ data, sequences were junction-only and lacked quality scores, so filtering differed. TCRdb keeps only in-frame clones here, not all; method: immunoSEQ multiplex PCR. V and J calls and clone size are copied from that table; D and trimming were computed from the DNA. Of under 1,100,000 clones in the sample, about four fifths were seen once.

The receptor's source is a man younger than 30 in good health. Some clones in this sample may be carry-over from other donors' samples. Sequenced input: memory CD4+ T cells from PBMCs. Subset meaning: CD45RA-negative fraction. The genes are TRBV6-1 and TRBJ1-2; the D is unclear. The CDR3 DNA sequence: TGTGCCAGCAGTGGAAGGACGGGCTATGGCTACACCTTC. This translates into CASSGRTGYGYTF.